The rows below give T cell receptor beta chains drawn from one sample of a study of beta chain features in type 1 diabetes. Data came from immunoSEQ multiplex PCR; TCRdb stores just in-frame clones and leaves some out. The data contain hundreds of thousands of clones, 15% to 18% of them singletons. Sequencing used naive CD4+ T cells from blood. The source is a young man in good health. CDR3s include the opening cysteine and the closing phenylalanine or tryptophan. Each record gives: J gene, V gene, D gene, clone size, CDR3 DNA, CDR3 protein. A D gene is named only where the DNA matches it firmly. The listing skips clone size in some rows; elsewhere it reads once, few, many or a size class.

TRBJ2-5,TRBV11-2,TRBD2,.,TGTGCCAGCAGCTACCGACTAGCGGGCCACCAAGAGACCCAGTACTTC,CASSYRLAGHQETQYF
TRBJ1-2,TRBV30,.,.,TGTGCCTGGAGTGTACAGCCCAGAGCGAGCTACACCTTC,CAWSVQPRASYTF
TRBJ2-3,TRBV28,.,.,TGTGCCAGCAGTTCCTCCGGAGGGGGGCGCATAAGGGCGCAGTATTTT,CASSSSGGGRIRAQYF
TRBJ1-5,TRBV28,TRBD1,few,TGTGCCAGCAGGCGACAGGGGGGTAGCAATCAGCCCCAGCATTTT,CASRRQGGSNQPQHF
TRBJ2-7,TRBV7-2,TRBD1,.,TGTGCCAGCAGCCGAGTGACAGGGGCCTCCTACGAGCAGTACTTC,CASSRVTGASYEQYF
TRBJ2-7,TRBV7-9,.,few,TGTGCCAGCAGCTCCCCCGGGACGACACGGTACGAGCAGTACTTC,CASSSPGTTRYEQYF
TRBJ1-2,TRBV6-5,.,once,TGTGCCAGCAGTTCCCCCCAGCTTGCTAACTATGGCTACACCTTC,CASSSPQLANYGYTF
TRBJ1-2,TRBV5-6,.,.,TGTGCCAGCAGCTTGGGCCCGGGGGTAAACTATGGCTACACCTTC,CASSLGPGVNYGYTF
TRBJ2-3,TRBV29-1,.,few,TGCAGCGTTGAACGGGGGACAGACACGCAGTATTTT,CSVERGTDTQYF
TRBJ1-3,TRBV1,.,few,TGCACCAGCAGCCAAGGGGACGGGGAGGGAAACACCATATATTTT,CTSSQGDGEGNTIYF
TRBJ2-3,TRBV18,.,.,TGTGCCAGCTCCCCCGACCTCGTGCAGGGAGATACGCAGTATTTT,CASSPDLVQGDTQYF
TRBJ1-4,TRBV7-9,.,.,TGTGCCAGCAGCTTAGCAGGACAGAAACCTAATGAAAAACTGTTTTTT,CASSLAGQKPNEKLFF
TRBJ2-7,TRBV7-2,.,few,TGTGCCAGCAGCTTAGGTGGTCCAGGCGCCTACGAGCAGTACTTC,CASSLGGPGAYEQYF
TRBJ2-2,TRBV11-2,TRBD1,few,TGTGCCAGCAGCTTATCGATTACAGGGGGTACCGGGGAGCTGTTTTTT,CASSLSITGGTGELFF
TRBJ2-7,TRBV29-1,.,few,TGCAGCGTTGTGCCCATCGGGCGGCCTTACGAGCAGTACTTC,CSVVPIGRPYEQYF
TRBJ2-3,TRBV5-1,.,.,TGCGCCAGCAGCACGACAACGACAGATACGCAGTATTTT,CASSTTTTDTQYF
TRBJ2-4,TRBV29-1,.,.,TGCAGCGTTGAGGTTGGGGCGGCCAAAAACATTCAGTACTTC,CSVEVGAAKNIQYF
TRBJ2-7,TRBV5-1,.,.,TGCGCCAGCAGCCGAACGCTTGAGCGGTACGAGCAGTACTTC,CASSRTLERYEQYF
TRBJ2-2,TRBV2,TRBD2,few,TGTGCCAGCAGTATGGCGGGGGCGAACACCGGGGAGCTGTTTTTT,CASSMAGANTGELFF
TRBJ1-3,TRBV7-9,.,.,TGTGCCAGCAGCTTAGGAGAGGTGTCTGGAAACACCATATATTTT,CASSLGEVSGNTIYF
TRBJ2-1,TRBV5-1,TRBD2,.,TGCGCCAGCAGCTTGGCTAGCGGGGGGGCGAATGAGCAGTTCTTC,CASSLASGGANEQFF
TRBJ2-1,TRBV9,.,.,TGTGCCAGCAGCGTAGCCGTGGGGGGGCTAGTCAATGAGCAGTTCTTC,CASSVAVGGLVNEQFF
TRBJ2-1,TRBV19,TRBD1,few,TGTGCCAGTAGTATACTAGACAGGGACTACAATGAGCAGTTCTTC,CASSILDRDYNEQFF